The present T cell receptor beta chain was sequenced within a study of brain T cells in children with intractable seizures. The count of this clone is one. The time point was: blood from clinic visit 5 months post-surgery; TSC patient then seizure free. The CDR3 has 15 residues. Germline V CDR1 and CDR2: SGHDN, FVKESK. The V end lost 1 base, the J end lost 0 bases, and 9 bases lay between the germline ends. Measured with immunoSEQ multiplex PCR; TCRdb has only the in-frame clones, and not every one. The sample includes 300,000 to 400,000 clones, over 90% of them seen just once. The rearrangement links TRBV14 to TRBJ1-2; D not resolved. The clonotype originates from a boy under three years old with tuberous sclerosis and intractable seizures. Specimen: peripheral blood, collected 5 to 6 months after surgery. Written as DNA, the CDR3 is TGTGCCAGCAGCCAAGTCCCCGTAGCTAACTATGGCTACACCTTC. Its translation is CASSQVPVANYGYTF.